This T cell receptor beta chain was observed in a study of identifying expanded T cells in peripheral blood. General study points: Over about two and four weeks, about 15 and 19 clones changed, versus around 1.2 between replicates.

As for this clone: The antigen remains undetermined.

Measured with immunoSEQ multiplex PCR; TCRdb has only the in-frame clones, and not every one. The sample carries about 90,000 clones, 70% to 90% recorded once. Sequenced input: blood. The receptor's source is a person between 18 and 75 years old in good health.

CDR3 protein: CSAIEGEEAFF. The CDR3 region has the DNA TGCAGTGCTATCGAGGGGGAGGAAGCTTTCTTT. The chain recombines TRBV20-1 with TRBJ1-1, with D perhaps matching TRBD1 (6 bases). Germline V lookup: CDR1 DFQATT, CDR2 SNEGSKA (reference sequence). V was cut by 4 bases and J by 8 bases, with 11 bases left in between. This CDR3 comprises 11 residues.